The clone carrying this TCR beta chain showed up just a few times. The data were taken from a study of T-cell reconstitution after alpha-beta-depleted transplantation in children. Germline V gene data show CDR1 as MNHEY and CDR2 as SMNVEV (reference sequence). There are 15 residues in the CDR3. Trimming removed 5 bases from V and 4 bases from J, with 18 bases in between. Library preparation (for TCRbeta) was performed with unique molecular identifiers. TCRdb re-derived calls from the PCR reads in MiXCR, one entry per CDR3 protein. Among 500,000 to 600,000 distinct CDR3 sequences listed, around 17% were seen once.

This specimen was PBMCs from the stem cell graft donor, taken from the stem cell graft. This clonotype originated in a human donor who donated a stem cell graft to a child with acute lymphoblastic leukemia. The chain has TRBV27 and TRBJ2-7; possibly TRBD1 for D (6 bases). The CDR3 DNA reads TGTGCCAGCAGTCTCGGGACACCCTTCACGTACGAGCAGTACTTC. This encodes CASSLGTPFTYEQYF.